This TCR beta chain originates from a study of blood T cell repertoires in COVID-19. Study summary: The analysed material was cDNA or gDNA that came from T cells, B-cell-depleted T cells, or PBMCs.

CDR3 length equals 15 residues. Germline assignment: CDR1 MNHEY and CDR2 SVGAGI. V trimming: 5 bases; J trimming: 8 bases; junction bases outside the gene matches: 14. As originally analysed: Amplified reference gene primers provided the basis for estimating nucleated cell counts. Sequenced by immunoSEQ multiplex PCR; TCRdb stores in-frame clones only, minus some. For V, J and clone size, that table is used; D and trimming come from the DNA. The sample lists 80,000 or so clones, roughly 73% seen once, with less than 10% in the top ten. The chain joins TRBV6-5 to TRBJ1-2, with 7 nucleotides matching TRBD1. This receptor was identified in a human donor in a cohort sampled during active COVID-19. The sample was peripheral blood. The CDR3 bases are TGTGCCAGCAGTCCGCCGACAGGGACCTATGGAGGCTACACCTTC. Translated, it gives CASSPPTGTYGGYTF.